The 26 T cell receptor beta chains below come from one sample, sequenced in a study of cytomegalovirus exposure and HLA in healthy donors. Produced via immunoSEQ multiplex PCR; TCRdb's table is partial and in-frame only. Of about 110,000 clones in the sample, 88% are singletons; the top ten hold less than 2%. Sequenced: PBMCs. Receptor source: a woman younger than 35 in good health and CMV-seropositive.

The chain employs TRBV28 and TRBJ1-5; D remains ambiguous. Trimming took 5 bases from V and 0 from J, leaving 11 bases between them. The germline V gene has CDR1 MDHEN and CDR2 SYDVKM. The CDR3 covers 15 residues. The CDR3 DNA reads TGTGCCAGCAGTCCTCCGCGGGCTAGCAATCAGCCCCAGCATTTT. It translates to CASSPPRASNQPQHF.

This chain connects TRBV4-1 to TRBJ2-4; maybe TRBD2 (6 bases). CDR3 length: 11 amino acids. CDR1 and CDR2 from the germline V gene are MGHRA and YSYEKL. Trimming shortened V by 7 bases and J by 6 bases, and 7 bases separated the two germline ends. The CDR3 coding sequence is TGCGCCAGCATGGGGGGAAACATTCAGTACTTC. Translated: CASMGGNIQYF.

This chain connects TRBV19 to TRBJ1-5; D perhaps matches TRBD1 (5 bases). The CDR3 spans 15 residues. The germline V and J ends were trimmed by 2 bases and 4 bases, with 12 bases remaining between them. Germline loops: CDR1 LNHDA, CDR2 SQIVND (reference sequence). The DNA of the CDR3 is TGTGCCAGTAGTATACGGGTGCCAGGGAATCAGCCCCAGCATTTT. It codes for CASSIRVPGNQPQHF.

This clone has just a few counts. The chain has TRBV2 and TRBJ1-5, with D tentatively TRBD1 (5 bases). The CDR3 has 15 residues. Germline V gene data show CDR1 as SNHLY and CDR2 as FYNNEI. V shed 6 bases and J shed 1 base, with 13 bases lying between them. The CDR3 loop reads CASRRGSQSNQPQHF. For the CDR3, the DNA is TGTGCCAGCAGACGGGGGTCCCAGAGCAATCAGCCCCAGCATTTT.

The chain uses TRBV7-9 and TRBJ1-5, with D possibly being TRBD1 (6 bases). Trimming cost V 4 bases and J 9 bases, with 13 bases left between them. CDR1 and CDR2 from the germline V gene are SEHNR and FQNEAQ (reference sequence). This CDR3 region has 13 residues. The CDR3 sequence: CASSYKTGLPQHF. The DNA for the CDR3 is TGTGCCAGCAGCTATAAAACAGGGTTGCCCCAGCATTTT.

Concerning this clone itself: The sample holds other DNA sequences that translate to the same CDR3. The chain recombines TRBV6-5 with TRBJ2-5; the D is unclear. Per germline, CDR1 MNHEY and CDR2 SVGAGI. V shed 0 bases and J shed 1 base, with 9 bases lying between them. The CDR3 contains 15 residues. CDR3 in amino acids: CASSYSSGPQETQYF. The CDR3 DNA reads TGTGCCAGCAGTTACTCATCAGGTCCCCAAGAGACCCAGTACTTC.

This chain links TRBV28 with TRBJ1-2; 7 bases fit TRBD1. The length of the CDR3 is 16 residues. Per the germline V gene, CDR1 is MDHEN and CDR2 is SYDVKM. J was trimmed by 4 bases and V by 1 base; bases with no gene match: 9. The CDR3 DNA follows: TGTGCCAGCAGTTTATTGAGACAGGGTGGGGCCTATGGCTACACCTTC. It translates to CASSLLRQGGAYGYTF.

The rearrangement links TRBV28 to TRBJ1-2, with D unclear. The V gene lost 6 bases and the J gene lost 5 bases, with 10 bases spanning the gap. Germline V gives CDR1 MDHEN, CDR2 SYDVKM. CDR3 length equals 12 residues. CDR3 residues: CASSPPEYGYTF. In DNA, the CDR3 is TGTGCCAGCAGCCCCCCCGAGTATGGCTACACCTTC.

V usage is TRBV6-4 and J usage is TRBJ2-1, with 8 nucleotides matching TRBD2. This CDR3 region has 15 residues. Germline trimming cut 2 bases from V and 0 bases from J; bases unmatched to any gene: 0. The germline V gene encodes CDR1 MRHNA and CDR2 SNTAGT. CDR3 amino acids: CASSDTSGSYNEQFF. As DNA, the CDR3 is TGTGCCAGCAGTGACACTAGCGGCTCCTACAATGAGCAGTTCTTC.

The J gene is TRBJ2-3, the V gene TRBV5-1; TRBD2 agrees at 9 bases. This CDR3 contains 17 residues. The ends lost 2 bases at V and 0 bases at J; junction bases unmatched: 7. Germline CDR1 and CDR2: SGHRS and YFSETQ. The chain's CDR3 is CASSFRAGGPSTDTQYF. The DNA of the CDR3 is TGCGCCAGCAGCTTCCGAGCGGGGGGTCCTAGCACAGATACGCAGTATTTT. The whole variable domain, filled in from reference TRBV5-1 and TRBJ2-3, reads KAGVTQTPRYLIKTRGQQVTLSCSPISGHRSVSWYQQTPGQGLQFLFEYFSETQRNKGNFPGRFSGRQFSNSRSEMNVSTLELGDSALYLCASSFRAGGPSTDTQYFGPGTRLTVL.

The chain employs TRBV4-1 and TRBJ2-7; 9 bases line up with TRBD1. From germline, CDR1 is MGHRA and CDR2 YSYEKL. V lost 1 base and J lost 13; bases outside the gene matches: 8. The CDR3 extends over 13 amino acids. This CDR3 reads CASSQGLGQGDYF. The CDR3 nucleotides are TGCGCCAGCAGCCAAGGGCTGGGACAGGGAGACTACTTC.

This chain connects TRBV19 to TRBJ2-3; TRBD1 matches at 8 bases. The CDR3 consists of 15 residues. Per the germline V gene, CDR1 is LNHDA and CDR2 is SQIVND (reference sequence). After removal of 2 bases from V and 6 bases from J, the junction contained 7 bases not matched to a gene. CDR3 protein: CASSIQGALGDTQYF. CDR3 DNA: TGTGCCAGTAGTATACAGGGGGCCCTTGGGGATACGCAGTATTTT.

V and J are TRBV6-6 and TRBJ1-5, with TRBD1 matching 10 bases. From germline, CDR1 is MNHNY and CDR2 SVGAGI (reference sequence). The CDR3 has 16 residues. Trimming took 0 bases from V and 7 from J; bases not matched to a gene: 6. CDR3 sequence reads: CASSYSTGGVGQPQHF. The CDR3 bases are TGTGCCAGCAGTTACTCGACAGGGGGCGTAGGACAGCCCCAGCATTTT.

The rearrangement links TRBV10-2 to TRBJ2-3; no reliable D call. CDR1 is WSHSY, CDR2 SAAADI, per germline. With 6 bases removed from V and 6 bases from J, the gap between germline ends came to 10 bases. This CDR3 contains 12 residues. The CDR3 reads CASRLDRDTQYF. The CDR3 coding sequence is TGCGCCAGCAGGCTAGATAGGGATACGCAGTATTTT.

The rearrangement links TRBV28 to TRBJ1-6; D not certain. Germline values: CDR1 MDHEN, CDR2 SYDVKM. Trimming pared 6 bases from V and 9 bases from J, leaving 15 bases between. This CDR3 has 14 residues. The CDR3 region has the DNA TGTGCCAGCAGGCACCCCCTGTACGGTTCACCCCTCCACTTT. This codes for CASRHPLYGSPLHF. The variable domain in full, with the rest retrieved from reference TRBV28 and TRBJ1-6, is DVKVTQSSRYLVKRTGEKVFLECVQDMDHENMFWYRQDPGLGLRLIYFSYDVKMKEKGDIPEGYSVSREKKERFSLILESASTNQTSMYLCASRHPLYGSPLHFGNGTRLTVT.

The CDR3 coding sequence is TGTGCCAGCAGCCTTAGCGGGGGGGCCGGGTACGAGCAGTACGTC. Protein product: CASSLSGGAGYEQYV. This rearrangement joins TRBV7-2 to TRBJ2-7, with 11 bases aligning to TRBD2. This CDR3 is built from 15 residues. Germline CDR1 is SGHTA and CDR2 is FQGNSA. Losses at the gene ends were 5 bases for V and 4 bases for J; bases not matched to a gene: 7.

As DNA, the CDR3 is TGTGCCAGCTCACTCGGACAGAACACCGGGGAGCTGTTTTTT. Its protein is CASSLGQNTGELFF. The chain is built from TRBV18 and TRBJ2-2; perhaps TRBD1 as D (5 bases). Trimming stripped 4 bases from V and 1 base from J, with 7 bases between. The germline gives CDR1 KGHSH, CDR2 LQKENI. This CDR3 contains 14 residues.

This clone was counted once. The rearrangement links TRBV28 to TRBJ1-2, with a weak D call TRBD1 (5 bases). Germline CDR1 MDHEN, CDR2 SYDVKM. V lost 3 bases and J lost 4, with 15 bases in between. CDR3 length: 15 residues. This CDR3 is CASSLAGGRVYGYTF. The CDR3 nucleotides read TGTGCCAGCAGTTTGGCGGGGGGTCGGGTCTATGGCTACACCTTC.

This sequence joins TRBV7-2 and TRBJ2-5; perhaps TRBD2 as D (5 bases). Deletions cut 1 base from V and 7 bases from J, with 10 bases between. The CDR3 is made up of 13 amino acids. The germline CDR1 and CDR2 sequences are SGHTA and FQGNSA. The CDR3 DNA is TGTGCCAGCAGCTTAGGGCTAGCTGCGACCCAGTACTTC. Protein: CASSLGLAATQYF.

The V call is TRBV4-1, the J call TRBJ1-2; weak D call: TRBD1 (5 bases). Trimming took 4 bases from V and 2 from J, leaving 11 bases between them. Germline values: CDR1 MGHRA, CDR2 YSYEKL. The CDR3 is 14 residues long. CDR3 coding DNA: TGCGCCAGCAGCCTACTGGGGCAGAACTATGGCTACACCTTC. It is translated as CASSLLGQNYGYTF.

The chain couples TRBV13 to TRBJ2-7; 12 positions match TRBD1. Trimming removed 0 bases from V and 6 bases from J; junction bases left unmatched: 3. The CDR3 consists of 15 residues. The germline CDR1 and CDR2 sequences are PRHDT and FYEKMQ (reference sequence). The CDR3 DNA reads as TGTGCCAGCAGCTTAGGGGGGACAGGGGGCGCCGAGCAGTACTTC. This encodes CASSLGGTGGAEQYF.

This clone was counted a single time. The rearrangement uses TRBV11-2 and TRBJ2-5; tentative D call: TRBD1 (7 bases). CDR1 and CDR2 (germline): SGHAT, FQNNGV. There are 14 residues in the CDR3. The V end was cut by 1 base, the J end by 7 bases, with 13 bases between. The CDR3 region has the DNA TGTGCCAGCAGCTTAGTTGATCAGGGGGGGACCCAGTACTTC. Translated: CASSLVDQGGTQYF. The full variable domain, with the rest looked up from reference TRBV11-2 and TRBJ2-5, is EAGVAQSPRYKIIEKRQSVAFWCNPISGHATLYWYQQILGQGPKLLIQFQNNGVVDDSQLPKDRFSAERLKGVDSTLKIQPAKLEDSAVYLCASSLVDQGGTQYFGPGTRLLVL.

In DNA form, the CDR3 reads TGTGCCACCAGCAGAGACGTACAGGGGGCAGATACGCAGTATTTT. Translated, it gives CATSRDVQGADTQYF. The V gene is TRBV15, the J gene TRBJ2-3, with 8 bases fitting TRBD1. The trim removed 0 bases at V and 4 bases at J, leaving 3 bases unmatched. The CDR3 runs to 15 residues. CDR1 LNHNV and CDR2 YYDKDF come from the germline V gene (reference sequence).

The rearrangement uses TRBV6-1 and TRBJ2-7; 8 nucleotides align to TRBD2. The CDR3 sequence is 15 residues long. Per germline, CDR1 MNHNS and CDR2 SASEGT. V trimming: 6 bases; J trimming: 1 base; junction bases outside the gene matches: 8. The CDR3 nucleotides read TGTGCCAGCAGAGCCCGACTAGCGTCTTCCTACGAGCAGTACTTC. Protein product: CASRARLASSYEQYF.

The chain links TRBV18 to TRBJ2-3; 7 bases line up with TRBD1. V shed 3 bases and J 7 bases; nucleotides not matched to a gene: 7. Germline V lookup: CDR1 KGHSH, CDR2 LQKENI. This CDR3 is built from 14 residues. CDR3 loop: CASSPAGGSYTQYF. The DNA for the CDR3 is TGTGCCAGCTCACCGGCAGGGGGTTCGTATACGCAGTATTTT.

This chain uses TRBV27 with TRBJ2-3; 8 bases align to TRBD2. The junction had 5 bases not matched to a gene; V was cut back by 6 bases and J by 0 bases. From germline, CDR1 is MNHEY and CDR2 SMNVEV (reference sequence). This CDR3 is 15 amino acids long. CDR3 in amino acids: CASRGSGASTDTQYF. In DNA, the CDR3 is TGTGCCAGCAGGGGTAGCGGGGCGAGCACAGATACGCAGTATTTT.